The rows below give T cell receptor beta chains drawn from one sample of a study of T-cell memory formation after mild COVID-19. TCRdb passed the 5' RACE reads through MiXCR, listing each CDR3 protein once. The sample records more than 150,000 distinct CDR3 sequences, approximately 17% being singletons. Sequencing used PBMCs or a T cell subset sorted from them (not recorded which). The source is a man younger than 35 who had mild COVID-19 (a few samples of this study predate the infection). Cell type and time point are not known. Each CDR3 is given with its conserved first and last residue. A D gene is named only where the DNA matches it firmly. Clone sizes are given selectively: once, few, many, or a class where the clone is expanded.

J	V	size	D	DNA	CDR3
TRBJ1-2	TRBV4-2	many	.	TGTGCCAGCAGCCAAGATCTTTCGGGGGCGCTTAACTATGGCTACACCTTC	CASSQDLSGALNYGYTF
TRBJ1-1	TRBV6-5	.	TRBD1	TGTGCCAGCAGGCGGACAGGGAGTCCTGAAGCTTTCTTT	CASRRTGSPEAFF
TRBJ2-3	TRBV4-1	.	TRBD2	TGCGCCAGCAGCCAAGACCCGGGACTAGCGGGGACAGATACGCAGTATTTT	CASSQDPGLAGTDTQYF
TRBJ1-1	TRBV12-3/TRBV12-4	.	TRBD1	TGTGCCATCCAGTACGGGGACAGGAACACTGAAGCTTTCTTT	CAIQYGDRNTEAFF
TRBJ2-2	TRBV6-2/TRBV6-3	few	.	TGTGCCAGCACCTCCCGGGGGTTAAGAAACACCGGGGAGCTGTTTTTT	CASTSRGLRNTGELFF
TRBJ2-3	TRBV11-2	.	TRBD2	TGTGCCAGCAGCTTAGATGAAGGACTAGCGGGTGGAGATACGCAGTATTTT	CASSLDEGLAGGDTQYF
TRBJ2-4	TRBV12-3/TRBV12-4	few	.	TGTGCCAGCAGTAGCGCCAACATTCAGTACTTC	CASSSANIQYF
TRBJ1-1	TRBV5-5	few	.	TGTGCCAGCAGCTTGCAGGGGCCGTCTGTTGAAGCTTTCTTT	CASSLQGPSVEAFF
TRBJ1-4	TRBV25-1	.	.	TGTGCCAGCAGTGAATCTTACATTAATGAAAAACTGTTTTTT	CASSESYINEKLFF
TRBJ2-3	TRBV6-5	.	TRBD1	TGTGCCAGTACAGGGGTGGCCCCAGATACGCAGTATTTT	CASTGVAPDTQYF
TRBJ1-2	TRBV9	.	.	TGTGCCAGCAGCGTAGATCTGACAGCCTATGGCTACACCTTC	CASSVDLTAYGYTF
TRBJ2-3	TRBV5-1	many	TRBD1	TGCGCCAGCAGCTTGGAGGGGGCCGCAGATACGCAGTATTTT	CASSLEGAADTQYF
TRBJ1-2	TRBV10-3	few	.	TGTGCCATTGGGACCAACTATGGCTACACCTTC	CAIGTNYGYTF
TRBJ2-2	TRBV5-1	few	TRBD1	TGCGCCAGCAGCTCTGGGGGGACAGGACACACCGGGGAGCTGTTTTTT	CASSSGGTGHTGELFF
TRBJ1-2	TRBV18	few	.	TGTGCCAGCTCCCCGTCGGACTCCCGAGGGAGCACCTTC	CASSPSDSRGSTF
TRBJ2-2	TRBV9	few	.	TGTGCCAGCAGCGGAGGGGGTAGAGTGTTTTTT	CASSGGGRVFF
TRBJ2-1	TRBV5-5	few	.	TGTGCCAGCAGCTCCGCCGAAGTGGGGAGGCGCAATGAGCAGTTCTTC	CASSSAEVGRRNEQFF
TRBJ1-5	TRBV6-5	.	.	TGTGCCAGCAGTCTGCGAGTGGGGGTCATTCAGCCCCAGCATTTT	CASSLRVGVIQPQHF
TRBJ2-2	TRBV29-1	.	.	TGCAGCACTTTCGGCAGCAACCTTGACACCGGGGAGCTGTTTTTT	CSTFGSNLDTGELFF
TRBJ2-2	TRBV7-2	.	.	TGTGCCAGCGAGGGAAGGGGTACTAACACCGGGGAGCTGTTTTTT	CASEGRGTNTGELFF
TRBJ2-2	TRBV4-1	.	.	TGCGCCAGCAGCAGGATAGCCGTGGGGTACTCCGGGGAGCTGTTTTTT	CASSRIAVGYSGELFF
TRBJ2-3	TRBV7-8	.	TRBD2	TGTGCCAGCAGCCGAAAAGCGGGGTCTAGCACAGATACGCAGTATTTT	CASSRKAGSSTDTQYF
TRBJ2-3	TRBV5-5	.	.	TGTGCCAGCAGCTTGGTGTTGGGGGTCGGGGGGTATTTT	CASSLVLGVGGYF
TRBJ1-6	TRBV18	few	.	TGTGCCAGCTCCCCCTCGTCTCGGACGAGCAATTCACCCCTCCACTTT	CASSPSSRTSNSPLHF
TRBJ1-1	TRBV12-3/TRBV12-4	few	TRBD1	TGTGCCAGCAGTTTCAGGGGGCGGGGTCTTGTGAACACTGAAGCTTTCTTT	CASSFRGRGLVNTEAFF
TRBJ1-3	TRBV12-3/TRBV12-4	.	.	TGTGCCAGCAGTTTGACAGCAACTGGAAACACCATATATTTT	CASSLTATGNTIYF
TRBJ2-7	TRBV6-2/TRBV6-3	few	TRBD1	TGTGCCAGCAGCCGTTGGACAGGGGGCCACAACGAGCAGTACTTC	CASSRWTGGHNEQYF
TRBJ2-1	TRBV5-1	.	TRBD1	TGCGCCAGCAGCTTGGGTCTCGGGACAGACAATGAGCAGTTCTTC	CASSLGLGTDNEQFF
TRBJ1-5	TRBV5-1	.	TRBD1	TGCGCCAGCAGCAGGACAGGGGGAGATCGGCCCCAGCATTTT	CASSRTGGDRPQHF
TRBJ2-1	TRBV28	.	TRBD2	TGTGCCAGCCGATGGGGGGGTGGTGATGAGCAGTTCTTC	CASRWGGGDEQFF
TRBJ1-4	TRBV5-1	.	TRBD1	TGCGCCAGCAGCGACCCCCAGGGGGGTAATGAAAAACTGTTTTTT	CASSDPQGGNEKLFF
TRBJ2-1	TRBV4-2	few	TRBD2	TGTGCCAGCAGCCAAGACGTAACTAGCGAGGGTGAGCAGTTCTTC	CASSQDVTSEGEQFF
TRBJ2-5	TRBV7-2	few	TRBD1	TGTGCCAGCAGCCTAAGGACAGGGGACGCCCGAGAGACCCAGTACTTC	CASSLRTGDARETQYF
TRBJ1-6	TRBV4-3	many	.	TGCGCCAGCAGCCAGCACCGTAACAGGGTTAATTCACCCCTCCACTTT	CASSQHRNRVNSPLHF
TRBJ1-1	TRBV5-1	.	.	TGCGCCAGCAGCTTAAGAAGTCTGGCCGCTTTCTTT	CASSLRSLAAFF
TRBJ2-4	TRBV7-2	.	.	TGTGCCAGCAGCTTAATCGGGCAGGTAGCCAAAAACATTCAGTACTTC	CASSLIGQVAKNIQYF
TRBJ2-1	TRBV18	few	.	TGTGCCAGCTCACCACCGATGGCGAAGAGCTCCTACAATGAGCAGTTCTTC	CASSPPMAKSSYNEQFF
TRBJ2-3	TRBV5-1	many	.	TGCGCCAGCAGCCCTGACAGACCCACAGATACGCAGTATTTT	CASSPDRPTDTQYF
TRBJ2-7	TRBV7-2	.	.	TGTGCCAGCAGCTTAATCGGGATAGAGCAGTACTTC	CASSLIGIEQYF
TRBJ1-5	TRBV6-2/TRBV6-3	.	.	TGTGCCAGCAGTTACTCGATGGCGAATCAGCCCCAGCATTTT	CASSYSMANQPQHF
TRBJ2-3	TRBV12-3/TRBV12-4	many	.	TGTGCCAGCAGCTCCACAGATACGCAGTATTTT	CASSSTDTQYF
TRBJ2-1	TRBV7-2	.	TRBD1	TGTGCCAGCAGCTTACTTGGGACAGGGTCCTACAATGAGCAGTTCTTC	CASSLLGTGSYNEQFF
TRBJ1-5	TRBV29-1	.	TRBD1	TGCAGCGTTGGGGGACAGGGTAACGATCAGCCCCAGCATTTT	CSVGGQGNDQPQHF
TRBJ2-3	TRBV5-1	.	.	TGCGCCAGCAGCTCGGGCTCAGGGTCCACAGATACGCAGTATTTT	CASSSGSGSTDTQYF
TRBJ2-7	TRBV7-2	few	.	TGTGCCAGCAGCCGCCGTGAGGTCTCCGAGCAGTACTTC	CASSRREVSEQYF
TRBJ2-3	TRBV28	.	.	TGTGCCAGCAGTCTATCCTCTGCTGGGACAGATACGCAGTATTTT	CASSLSSAGTDTQYF
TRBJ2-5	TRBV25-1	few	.	TGTGCCAGCAGTGAGGGTAGCTTTAAAGAGACCCAGTACTTC	CASSEGSFKETQYF
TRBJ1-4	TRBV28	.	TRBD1	TGTGCCAGCAGAGGACCGGGACAGCTTAATGAAAAACTGTTTTTT	CASRGPGQLNEKLFF
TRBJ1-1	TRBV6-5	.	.	TGTGCCAGCAGCCGACGAAGCGTCGGGAACACTGAAGCTTTCTTT	CASSRRSVGNTEAFF
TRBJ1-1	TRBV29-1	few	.	TGCAGCGTTGTCGTACGGGGCAGGAGGACTGAAGCTTTCTTT	CSVVVRGRRTEAFF
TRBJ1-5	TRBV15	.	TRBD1	TGTGCCACCAGCAGAGGGGGGACAGATTACCGGCCCCAGCATTTT	CATSRGGTDYRPQHF
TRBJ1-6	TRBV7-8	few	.	TGTGCCAGCAGCCAAAATCAGGGGAGAGGTCTGAATTCACCCCTCCACTTT	CASSQNQGRGLNSPLHF
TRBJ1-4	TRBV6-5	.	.	TGTGCCAGCAGCTCGGACACCCTTGGAGAAAAACTGTTTTTT	CASSSDTLGEKLFF
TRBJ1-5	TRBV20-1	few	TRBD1	TGCAGTGCTAGAAACCTCGGGACAGGCAATCAGCCCCAGCATTTT	CSARNLGTGNQPQHF